Sequencing of this TCR beta chain was carried out in a study of blood T cell repertoires in COVID-19 (dated by TCRdb to 2020 to 2021). Regarding the study in general: Samples from collaborators originated in the United States, Italy and Spain and spanned both the acute and convalescent phases of COVID-19. The repertoires were made available in a free public database intended to serve as a resource for research on the immune response to SARS-CoV-2. Where available, HLA class I and class II types were taken from metadata supplied by the sample provider and were not determined by assay-based typing. The dataset comprised deeply sampled blood TCRbeta repertoires from subjects exposed to, actively infected with, or recovered from COVID-19. Sample metadata almost always included a de-identified subject ID, COVID-19 status, age in years and sex. The samples were drawn from two sources: the first 160 participants of the ongoing ImmuneRACE study, and over 1,000 subjects contributed by 6 global collaborators. The prospective study material was composed of cDNA or gDNA derived from T cells, B-cell-depleted T cells, or PBMCs.

At one collaborating source in Seattle, patients were enrolled during active infection and were followed longitudinally through the course of disease. The collaborating institutions used their own protocols to collect whole blood in K2EDTA tubes. Collaborator samples were shipped for TCRbeta analysis as frozen whole blood, isolated PBMCs, or DNA extracted from either sample type. The trim is 9 bases for V and 4 bases for J, with a gap of 10 bases between the germline ends. The CDR3, cysteine through phenylalanine, is 12 amino acids long. The sequence is cut down to CDR3 DNA, 36 bases in frame from base 1. In the germline V gene, CDR1 corresponds to SNHLY and CDR2 to FYNNEI. To note about this clone: Its antigen is unknown. Base qualities are missing; no much larger clone stands one base away.

TCRbeta CDR3 regions were amplified from genomic DNA using the immunoSEQ Assay, a bias-controlled multiplex PCR. Turning to the authors' computational methods: Within the assay, amplification of reference gene primers was used to estimate how many nucleated cells each sample contained. Sequence reads were collapsed and filtered to measure the absolute abundance of every unique TCRbeta CDR3 rearrangement. For each sample, productive Simpson clonality was calculated as the square root of Simpson's diversity index over productive rearrangements. TCRdb obtained this table from immuneACCESS and retained in-frame rearrangements with V and J assigned. These tables miss some clones; where compared with another copy, unresolved V genes account for less than half of the shortfall, and the remainder is unexplained. V and J calls plus clone size are reproduced from that table; the DNA served to infer D and trimming. A total of 250,000 to 300,000 clones appear in this sample, roughly 90% of them only once. Around 11% of the sample is in the top ten clones.

Overall study results and their limits: The quantity of clinical and demographic metadata differed by source and by participant and was supplied without curation.

The source is a woman under 40 with COVID-19, enrolled during active disease. The V and J genes are TRBV2 and TRBJ1-3; no D gene can be assigned with confidence. The sample comprised peripheral blood. The DNA sequence is given as TGTGCCAGTGCTCGCGAGGGAAACACCATATATTTT. Its protein is CASAREGNTIYF.